This T cell receptor beta chain was recorded in a study of T cell repertoires in cytomegalovirus infection. Study-level background: Researchers turned to recently identified HLA-C-restricted CMV epitopes as well as well-studied HLA-B-restricted ones.

Findings and limits, study-wide: CMV-specific TCR beta clonotypes restricted by HLA-C dominated the ex vivo response.

This clonotype was found a few times. Its specificity is not known. From the reads, TCRdb called clonotypes with MiXCR, one entry per CDR3 protein. This sample has 140,000 to 150,000 distinct CDR3 sequences, with 32% found just once. Germline CDR1 and CDR2: SGHKS and YYEKEE (reference sequence). CDR3 size: 13 residues. V lost 4 bases to trimming and J lost 5 bases, with 12 bases between them. The starting material was CD8+ T cells from cultured PBMCs, obtained from culture after CMV antigen stimulation. The source is a human donor in good health (CMV status not recorded). Some clones in this sample may be carry-over from other donors' samples. The chain uses TRBV5-5 and TRBJ2-5; no definite D call. CDR3 residues: CASSGDISETQYF. DNA for the CDR3: TGTGCCAGCAGCGGAGACATCAGCGAGACCCAGTACTTC.